This TCR beta chain was retrieved from a study of shared clonotypes between healthy human individuals. Repertoires were generated with immunoSEQ multiplex PCR, while TCRdb's copy carries only in-frame clones and drops some. This sample has 2 million to 2.5 million clones, with 90% to 95% found just once. This CDR3 comprises 12 residues. Germline CDR1 and CDR2: SGHDN and FVKESK. V lost 2 bases and J lost 4, with 5 bases in between. The chain couples TRBV14 to TRBJ1-1; D uncertain. This TCR came from a man aged 18 to 35 in good health. Some clones in this sample may be carry-over from other donors' samples. Sequenced sample: naive CD4+ T cells from PBMCs. As for subset: CD45RA+ positively selected. The CDR3 sequence: CASSQRVTEAFF. DNA of the CDR3: TGTGCCAGCAGCCAACGAGTCACTGAAGCTTTCTTT.